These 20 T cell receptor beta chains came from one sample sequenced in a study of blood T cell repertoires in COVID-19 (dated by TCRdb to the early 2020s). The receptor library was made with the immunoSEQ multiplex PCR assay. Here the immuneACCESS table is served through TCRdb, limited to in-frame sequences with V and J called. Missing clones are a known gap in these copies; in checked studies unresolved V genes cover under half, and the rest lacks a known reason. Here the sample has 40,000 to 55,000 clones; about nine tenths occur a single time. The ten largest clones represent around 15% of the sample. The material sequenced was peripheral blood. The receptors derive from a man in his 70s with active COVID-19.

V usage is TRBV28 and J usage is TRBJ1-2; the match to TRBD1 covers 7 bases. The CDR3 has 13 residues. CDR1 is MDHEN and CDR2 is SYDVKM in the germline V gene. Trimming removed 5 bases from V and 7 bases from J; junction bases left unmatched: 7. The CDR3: CASSLRDRSGYTF. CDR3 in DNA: TGTGCCAGCAGTCTCCGGGACAGATCTGGCTACACCTTC.

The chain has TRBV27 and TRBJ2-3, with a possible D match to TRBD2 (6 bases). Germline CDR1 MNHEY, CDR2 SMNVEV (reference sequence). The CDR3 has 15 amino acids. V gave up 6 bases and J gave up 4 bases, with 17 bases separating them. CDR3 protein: CASSLKAGRADTQYF. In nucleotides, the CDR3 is TGTGCCAGCAGCCTTAAGGCGGGGAGAGCAGATACGCAGTATTTT.

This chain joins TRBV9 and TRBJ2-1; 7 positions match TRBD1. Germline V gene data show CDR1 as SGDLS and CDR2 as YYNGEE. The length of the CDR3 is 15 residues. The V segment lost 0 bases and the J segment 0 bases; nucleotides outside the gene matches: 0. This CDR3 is CASSVGQGSYNEQFF. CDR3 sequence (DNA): TGTGCCAGCAGCGTAGGACAGGGCTCCTACAATGAGCAGTTCTTC.

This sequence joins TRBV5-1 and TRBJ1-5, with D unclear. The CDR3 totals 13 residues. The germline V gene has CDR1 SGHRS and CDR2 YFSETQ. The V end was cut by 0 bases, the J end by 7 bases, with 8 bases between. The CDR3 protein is CASSLVAGQPQHF. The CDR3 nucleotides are TGCGCCAGCAGCTTGGTCGCAGGACAGCCCCAGCATTTT.

The CDR3 region has the DNA TGTGCCAGCAGCTATTCCGGACTAGCGGAAGAGCAGTTCTTC. It is translated as CASSYSGLAEEQFF. The genes are TRBV7-3 and TRBJ2-1; 10 bases are shared with TRBD2. Trimming cost V 4 bases and J 10 bases; bases outside gene matches: 7. CDR3 length equals 14 residues. Germline CDR1 is SGHTA and CDR2 is FQGTGA.

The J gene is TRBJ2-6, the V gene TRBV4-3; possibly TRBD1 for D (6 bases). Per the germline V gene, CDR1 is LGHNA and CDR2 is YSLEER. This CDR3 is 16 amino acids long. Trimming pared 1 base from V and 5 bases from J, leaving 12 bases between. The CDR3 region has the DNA TGCGCCAGCAGCCAAGTTGGGGGCGGGTGGGCCAACGTCCTGACTTTC. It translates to CASSQVGGGWANVLTF.

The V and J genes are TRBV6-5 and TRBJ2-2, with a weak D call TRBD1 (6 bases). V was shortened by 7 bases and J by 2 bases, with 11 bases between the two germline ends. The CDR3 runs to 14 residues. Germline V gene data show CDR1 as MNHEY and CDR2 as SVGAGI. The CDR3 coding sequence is TGTGCCAGCACTAAGGGACATAACACCGGGGAGCTGTTTTTT. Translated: CASTKGHNTGELFF.

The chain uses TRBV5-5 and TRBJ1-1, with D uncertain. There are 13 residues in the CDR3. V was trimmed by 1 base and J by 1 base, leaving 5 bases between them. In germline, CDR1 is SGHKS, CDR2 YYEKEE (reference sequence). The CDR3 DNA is TGTGCCAGCAGCTTGACACCGAACACTGAAGCTTTCTTT. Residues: CASSLTPNTEAFF. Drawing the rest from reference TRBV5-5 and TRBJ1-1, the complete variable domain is DAGVTQSPTHLIKTRGQQVTLRCSPISGHKSVSWYQQVLGQGPQFIFQYYEKEERGRGNFPDRFSARQFPNYSSELNVNALLLGDSALYLCASSLTPNTEAFFGQGTRLTVV.

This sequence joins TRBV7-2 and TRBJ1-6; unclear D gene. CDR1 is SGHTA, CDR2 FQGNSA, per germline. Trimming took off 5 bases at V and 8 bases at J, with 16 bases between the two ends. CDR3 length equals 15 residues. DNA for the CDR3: TGTGCCAGCAGCAACCCGGTGACACCTTATTCACCCCTCCACTTT. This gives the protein CASSNPVTPYSPLHF.

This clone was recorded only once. The CDR3 protein is CASSRRQGAEYTEAFF. CDR3 sequence (DNA): TGTGCCAGCAGCAGAAGACAGGGGGCGGAGTACACTGAAGCTTTCTTT. The gene calls are TRBV7-2 and TRBJ1-1; 10 nucleotides align to TRBD1. Trimming took 5 bases from V and 3 from J; bases not matched to a gene: 9. This CDR3 has 16 amino acids. Germline assignment: CDR1 SGHTA and CDR2 FQGNSA.

CDR3 sequence reads: CASSQTGPGNTIYF. CDR3 bases: TGTGCCAGCAGCCAAACAGGCCCTGGAAACACCATATATTTT. The chain combines TRBV11-2 with TRBJ1-3, with a weak D call TRBD1 (5 bases). The germline CDR1 and CDR2 sequences are SGHAT and FQNNGV. V lost 5 bases, J lost 2 bases, and 10 bases lay in between. The CDR3 is made up of 14 amino acids.

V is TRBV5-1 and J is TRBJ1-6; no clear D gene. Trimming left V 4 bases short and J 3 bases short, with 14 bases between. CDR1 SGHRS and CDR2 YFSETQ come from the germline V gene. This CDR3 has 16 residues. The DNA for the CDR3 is TGCGCCAGCAGCCTCTGGGGAGGGCTCTATAATTCACCCCTCCACTTT. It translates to CASSLWGGLYNSPLHF.

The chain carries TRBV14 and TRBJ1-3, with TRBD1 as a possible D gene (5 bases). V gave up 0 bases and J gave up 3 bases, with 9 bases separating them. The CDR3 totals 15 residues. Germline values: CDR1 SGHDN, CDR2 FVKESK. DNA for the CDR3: TGTGCCAGCAGCCAAGACGGGGGAGTTGGAAACACCATATATTTT. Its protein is CASSQDGGVGNTIYF. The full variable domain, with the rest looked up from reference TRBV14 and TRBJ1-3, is EAGVTQFPSHSVIEKGQTVTLRCDPISGHDNLYWYRRVMGKEIKFLLHFVKESKQDESGMPNNRFLAERTGGTYSTLKVQPAELEDSGVYFCASSQDGGVGNTIYFGEGSWLTVV.

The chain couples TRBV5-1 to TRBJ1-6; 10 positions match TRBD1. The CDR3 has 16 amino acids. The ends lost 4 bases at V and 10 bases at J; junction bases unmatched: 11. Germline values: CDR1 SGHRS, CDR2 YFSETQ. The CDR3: CASSLLSDRGRSPLHF. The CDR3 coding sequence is TGCGCCAGCAGCCTATTATCGGACAGGGGGAGGTCACCCCTCCACTTT. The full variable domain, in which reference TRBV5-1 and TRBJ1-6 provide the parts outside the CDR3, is KAGVTQTPRYLIKTRGQQVTLSCSPISGHRSVSWYQQTPGQGLQFLFEYFSETQRNKGNFPGRFSGRQFSNSRSEMNVSTLELGDSALYLCASSLLSDRGRSPLHFGNGTRLTVT.

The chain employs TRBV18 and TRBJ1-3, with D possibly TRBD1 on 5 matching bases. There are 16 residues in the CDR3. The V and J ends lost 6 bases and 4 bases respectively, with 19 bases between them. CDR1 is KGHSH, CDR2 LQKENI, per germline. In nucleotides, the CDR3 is TGTGCCAGCTCTGGGGCAGCTTTCTCTCTCGGAAACACCATATATTTT. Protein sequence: CASSGAAFSLGNTIYF. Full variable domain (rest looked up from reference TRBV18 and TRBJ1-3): NAGVMQNPRHLVRRRGQEARLRCSPMKGHSHVYWYRQLPEEGLKFMVYLQKENIIDESGMPKERFSAEFPKEGPSILRIQQVVRGDSAAYFCASSGAAFSLGNTIYFGEGSWLTVV.

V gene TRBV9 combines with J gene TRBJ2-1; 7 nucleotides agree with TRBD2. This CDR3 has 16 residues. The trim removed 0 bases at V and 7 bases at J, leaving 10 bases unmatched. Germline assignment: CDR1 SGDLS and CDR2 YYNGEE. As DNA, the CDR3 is TGTGCCAGCAGCGTAGAGGGTTTGGGGGGGAGTAATGAGCAGTTCTTC. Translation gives CASSVEGLGGSNEQFF.

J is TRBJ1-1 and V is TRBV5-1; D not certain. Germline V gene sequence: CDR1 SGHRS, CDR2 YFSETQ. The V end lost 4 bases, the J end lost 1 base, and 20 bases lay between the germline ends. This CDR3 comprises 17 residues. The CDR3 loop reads CASSPGFRGGENTEAFF. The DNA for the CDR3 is TGCGCCAGCAGCCCTGGGTTCCGGGGTGGAGAGAACACTGAAGCTTTCTTT.

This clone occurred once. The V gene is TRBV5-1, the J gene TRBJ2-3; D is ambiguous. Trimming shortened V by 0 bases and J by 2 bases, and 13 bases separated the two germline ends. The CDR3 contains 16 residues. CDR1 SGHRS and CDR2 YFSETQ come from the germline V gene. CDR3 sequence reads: CASSLGIVGDTDTQYF. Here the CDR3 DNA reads TGCGCCAGCAGCTTGGGAATTGTCGGTGACACAGATACGCAGTATTTT. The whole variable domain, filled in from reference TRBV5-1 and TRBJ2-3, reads KAGVTQTPRYLIKTRGQQVTLSCSPISGHRSVSWYQQTPGQGLQFLFEYFSETQRNKGNFPGRFSGRQFSNSRSEMNVSTLELGDSALYLCASSLGIVGDTDTQYFGPGTRLTVL.

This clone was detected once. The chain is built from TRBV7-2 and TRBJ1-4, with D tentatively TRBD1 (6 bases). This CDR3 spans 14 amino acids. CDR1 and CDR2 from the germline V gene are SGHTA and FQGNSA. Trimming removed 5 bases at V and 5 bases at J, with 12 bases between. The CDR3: CASSLQGGNEKLFF. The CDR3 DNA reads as TGTGCCAGCAGCCTACAGGGTGGGAATGAAAAACTGTTTTTT.

CDR3 region: CASSGGLAKNIQYF. In DNA, the CDR3 is TGTGCCAGCAGCGGAGGGTTAGCCAAAAACATTCAGTACTTC. The rearrangement links TRBV2 to TRBJ2-4, with D possibly being TRBD2 (6 bases). This CDR3 contains 14 residues. Germline lookup yields CDR1 SNHLY and CDR2 FYNNEI. Deletions cut 6 bases from V and 0 bases from J, with 9 bases between.